Shown below are 14 T cell receptor beta chains from a single sample sequenced in a study of T cells after yellow fever vaccination. Each CDR3 protein gets one entry after TCRdb re-called the 5' RACE reads with MiXCR. The sample shows 250,000 to 400,000 distinct CDR3 sequences, 3.5% to 4.5% of them seen only once. Material: PBMCs, obtained 15 days after the yellow fever booster vaccination. These receptors originate from a man between 18 and 35 years old who received the YFV17D yellow fever vaccine.

The chain employs TRBV5-6 and TRBJ2-7; 7 bases are a match to TRBD1. Germline-derived CDR1 and CDR2 are SGHDT and YYEEEE. Losses at the gene ends were 0 bases for V and 2 bases for J; bases not matched to a gene: 5. This CDR3 spans 15 amino acids. As DNA, the CDR3 is TGTGCCAGCAGCTTGGAAGGGGGCCCCCCCTACGAGCAGTACTTC. Protein: CASSLEGGPPYEQYF.

This clonotype was counted at least ten times. The V gene is TRBV4-2, the J gene TRBJ2-1, with D unclear. Trimming left V 1 base short and J 10 bases short, with 11 bases between. CDR1 LGHNA and CDR2 YNFKEQ come from the germline V gene. The CDR3 consists of 13 residues. This CDR3 reads CASSQGTLGEQFF. DNA of the CDR3: TGTGCCAGCAGCCAAGGAACACTTGGAGAGCAGTTCTTC.

This sequence joins TRBV7-2 and TRBJ1-5; unclear D gene. Germline CDR1 reads SGHTA; CDR2 reads FQGNSA. This CDR3 is built from 13 residues. Trimming took 2 bases from V and 5 from J, leaving 7 bases between them. The CDR3 DNA sequence: TGTGCCAGCAGCTTACACTCAGATCAGCCCCAGCATTTT. Protein: CASSLHSDQPQHF.

This clonotype has at least ten counts. This chain uses TRBV6-2 or TRBV6-3 with TRBJ2-7, with 7 bases aligning to TRBD2. This CDR3 contains 12 residues. The germline V gene has CDR1 MNHEY and CDR2 SVGEGT. Trimming at V came to 5 bases and at J to 3 bases, leaving 1 base not matched to a gene. The CDR3 DNA reads as TGTGCCAGCAGTGAGCGGGGCTACGAGCAGTACGTC. It encodes CASSERGYEQYV.

This clonotype was found many times. CDR3: CASSPAGTTDTQYF. CDR3 sequence (DNA): TGTGCCAGCAGCCCCGCGGGGACCACAGATACGCAGTATTTT. This chain links TRBV7-2 with TRBJ2-3; possibly TRBD2 for D (6 bases). Germline CDR1 reads SGHTA; CDR2 reads FQGNSA. The CDR3 runs to 14 residues. Trimming removed 5 bases at V and 2 bases at J, with 11 bases between.

This clonotype was picked up many times. The rearrangement joins TRBV15 to TRBJ1-3; D uncertain. CDR1 is LNHNV, CDR2 YYDKDF, per germline (reference sequence). V lost 3 bases, J lost 0 bases, and 12 bases lay in between. The CDR3 is made up of 16 amino acids. CDR3 protein: CATSSGGSRSGNTIYF. In DNA, the CDR3 is TGTGCCACCAGCAGTGGAGGGTCCCGCTCTGGAAACACCATATATTTT.

There are many counts of this clonotype. The rearrangement links TRBV29-1 to TRBJ1-1; 8 nucleotides align to TRBD1. The germline CDR1 and CDR2 sequences are SQVTM and ANQGSEA. This CDR3 spans 11 amino acids. The trim removed 4 bases at V and 8 bases at J, leaving 3 bases unmatched. CDR3 protein: CSVARTGEAFF. CDR3 nucleotides: TGCAGCGTTGCGAGGACAGGGGAAGCTTTCTTT.

V usage is TRBV4-3 and J usage is TRBJ2-6; D gene uncertain. This CDR3 is built from 21 residues. The germline gives CDR1 LGHNA, CDR2 YSLEER. The germline V and J ends were trimmed by 0 bases and 0 bases, with 21 bases remaining between them. This chain's CDR3 is CASSQERHVGKGLSGANVLTF. The CDR3 DNA is TGCGCCAGCAGCCAAGAAAGGCACGTTGGGAAGGGCCTCTCTGGGGCCAACGTCCTGACTTTC.

This clonotype was seen only a few times. The V gene is TRBV7-6, the J gene TRBJ2-3; TRBD2 matches at 9 bases. Germline lookup yields CDR1 SGHVS and CDR2 FNYEAQ. The length of the CDR3 is 16 residues. V lost 3 bases to trimming and J lost 5 bases; unmatched junction nucleotides: 9. The CDR3 region has the DNA TGTGCCAGCAGCTTTTCTAGCGGGGTAATCCGAGATACGCAGTATTTT. This translates into CASSFSSGVIRDTQYF.

This clonotype was observed many times. The genes are TRBV2 and TRBJ1-6, with 7 bases matching TRBD1. The germline CDR1 and CDR2 sequences are SNHLY and FYNNEI. The CDR3 extends over 17 amino acids. The V gene end was trimmed by 8 bases and the J gene end by 9 bases; junction bases not matched to a gene: 19. The CDR3, as DNA: TGTGCCAGCCAGCACGGACGGGACAGCATCCCGTTTTCACCCCTCCACTTT. Protein sequence: CASQHGRDSIPFSPLHF.

The J gene is TRBJ2-1, the V gene TRBV3-2; the D call of TRBD2 is as the table states it, not checked on the DNA. TRBV3-2 is a listed pseudogene. This CDR3 has 19 amino acids. This CDR3 reads CASSPKPVTSEMKGDEQFF. In DNA form, the CDR3 reads TGTGCCAGCAGCCCCAAACCCGTGACTAGCGAAATGAAGGGCGATGAGCAGTTCTTC.

The table lists this clonotype with a few counts. The chain is built from TRBV20-1 and TRBJ2-3; 8 bases are shared with TRBD2. The V gene end was trimmed by 7 bases and the J gene end by 6 bases; junction bases not matched to a gene: 9. Germline CDR1 reads DFQATT; CDR2 reads SNEGSKA (reference sequence). This CDR3 is 13 amino acids long. The CDR3 DNA reads as TGCAGTGGGGAAAAGCGGGGGCCCGATACGCAGTATTTT. Its protein product is CSGEKRGPDTQYF.

This clonotype occurred many times. The chain has TRBV20-1 and TRBJ2-5; D not resolved. Between the trimmed V and J ends, which lost 0 bases and 0 bases, there was a span of 5 bases. Germline CDR1 is DFQATT and CDR2 is SNEGSKA (reference sequence). The length of the CDR3 is 13 residues. CDR3 in amino acids: CSAREGNQETQYF. Here the CDR3 DNA reads TGCAGTGCTAGAGAGGGGAACCAAGAGACCCAGTACTTC.

The chain has TRBV20-1 and TRBJ1-1; D not resolved. In germline, CDR1 is DFQATT, CDR2 SNEGSKA (reference sequence). The CDR3 has 13 amino acids. The V and J ends lost 2 bases and 0 bases respectively, with 7 bases between them. CDR3: CSARSQMNTEAFF. As DNA, the CDR3 is TGCAGTGCTAGAAGCCAGATGAACACTGAAGCTTTCTTT.